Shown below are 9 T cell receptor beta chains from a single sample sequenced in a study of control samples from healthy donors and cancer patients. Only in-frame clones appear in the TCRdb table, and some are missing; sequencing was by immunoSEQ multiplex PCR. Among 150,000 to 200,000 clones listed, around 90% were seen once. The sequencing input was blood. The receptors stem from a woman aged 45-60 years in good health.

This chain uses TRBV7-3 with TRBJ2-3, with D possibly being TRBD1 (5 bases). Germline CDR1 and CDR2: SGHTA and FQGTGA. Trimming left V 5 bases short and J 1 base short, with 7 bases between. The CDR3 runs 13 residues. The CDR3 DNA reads TGTGCCAGCAGCCTGACAGGCACAGATACGCAGTATTTT. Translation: CASSLTGTDTQYF.

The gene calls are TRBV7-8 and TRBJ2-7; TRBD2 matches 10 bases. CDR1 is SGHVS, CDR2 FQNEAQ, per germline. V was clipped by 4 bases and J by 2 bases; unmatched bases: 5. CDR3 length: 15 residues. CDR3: CASSSLAGVTYEQYF. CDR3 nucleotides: TGTGCCAGCAGCTCCCTAGCGGGAGTAACCTACGAGCAGTACTTC. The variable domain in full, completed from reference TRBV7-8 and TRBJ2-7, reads GAGVSQSPRYKVAKRGQDVALRCDPISGHVSLFWYQQALGQGPEFLTYFQNEAQLDKSGLPSDRFFAERPEGSVSTLKIQRTQQEDSAVYLCASSSLAGVTYEQYFGPGTRLTVT.

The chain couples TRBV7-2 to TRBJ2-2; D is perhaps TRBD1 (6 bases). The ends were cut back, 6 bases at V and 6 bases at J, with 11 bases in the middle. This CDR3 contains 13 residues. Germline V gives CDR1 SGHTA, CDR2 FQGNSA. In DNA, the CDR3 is TGTGCCAGCAGTACCAGACAGGCCGGGGAGCTGTTTTTT. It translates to CASSTRQAGELFF. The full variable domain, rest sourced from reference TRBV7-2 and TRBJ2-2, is GAGVSQSPSNKVTEKGKDVELRCDPISGHTALYWYRQSLGQGLEFLIYFQGNSAPDKSGLPSDRFSAERTGGSVSTLTIQRTQQEDSAVYLCASSTRQAGELFFGEGSRLTVL.

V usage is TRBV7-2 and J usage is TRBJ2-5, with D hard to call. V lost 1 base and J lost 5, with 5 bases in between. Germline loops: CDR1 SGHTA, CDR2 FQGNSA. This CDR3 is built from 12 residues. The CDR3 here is CASSLDMETQYF. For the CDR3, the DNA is TGTGCCAGCAGCTTAGACATGGAGACCCAGTACTTC.

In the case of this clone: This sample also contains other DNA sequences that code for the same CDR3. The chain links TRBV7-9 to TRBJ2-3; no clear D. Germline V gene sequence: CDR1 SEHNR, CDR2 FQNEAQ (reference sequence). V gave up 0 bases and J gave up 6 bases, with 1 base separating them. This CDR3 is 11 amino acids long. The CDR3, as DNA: TGTGCCAGCAGCTTAGCGGATACGCAGTATTTT. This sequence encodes CASSLADTQYF.

The CDR3 sequence is CASRTGGGADSPLHF. The CDR3 coding sequence is TGTGCCAGCAGGACAGGGGGGGGCGCGGATTCACCCCTCCACTTT. V usage is TRBV6-5 and J usage is TRBJ1-6; 9 nucleotides align to TRBD1. The CDR3 covers 15 residues. CDR1 and CDR2 from the germline V gene are MNHEY and SVGAGI. V gave up 6 bases and J gave up 8 bases; unmatched junction bases: 8.

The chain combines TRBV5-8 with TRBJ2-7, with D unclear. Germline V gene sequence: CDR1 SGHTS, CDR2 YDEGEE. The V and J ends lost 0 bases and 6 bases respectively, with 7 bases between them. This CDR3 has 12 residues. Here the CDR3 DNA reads TGTGCCAGCAGCTTGGTCTTCGGCGAGCAGTACTTC. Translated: CASSLVFGEQYF.

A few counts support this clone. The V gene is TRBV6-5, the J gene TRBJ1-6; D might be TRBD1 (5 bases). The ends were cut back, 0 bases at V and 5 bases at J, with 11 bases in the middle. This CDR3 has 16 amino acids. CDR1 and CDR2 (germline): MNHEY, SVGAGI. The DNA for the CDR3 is TGTGCCAGCAGTTACTCATCCCGGGGGAATAATTCACCCCTCCACTTT. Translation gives CASSYSSRGNNSPLHF.

Here the CDR3 reads CASSQNEQFNQPQHF. CDR3 bases: TGTGCCAGCAGCCAAAACGAGCAGTTCAATCAGCCCCAGCATTTT. V usage is TRBV3-1 (or the pseudogene TRBV3-2) and J usage is TRBJ1-5; D is uncertain. CDR3 length: 15 residues. The V end lost 2 bases, the J end lost 3 bases, and 11 bases lay between the germline ends. Per germline, CDR1 LGHDT and CDR2 YNNKEL (reference sequence).